This T cell receptor (beta chain) was profiled in a study of blood T cell repertoires in COVID-19. The V gene lost 2 bases and the J gene lost 5 bases, with 2 bases spanning the gap. Germline lookup yields CDR1 SGHTA and CDR2 FQGNSA. This CDR3 is built from 11 residues. Assay used: immunoSEQ multiplex PCR; TCRdb lists only in-frame clones, some missing. The sample comprises approximately 480,000 clones, approximately 92% of which are singletons, and around 0.9% rests with the top ten. The sample consisted of peripheral blood. This receptor was taken from a young man with COVID-19, enrolled during active disease. The chain employs TRBV7-2 and TRBJ2-3, with D unclear. The CDR3 spells CASSLLDTQYF. As DNA, the CDR3 is TGTGCCAGCAGCTTACTAGATACGCAGTATTTT.